The T cell receptor (beta chain) described here comes from a study of T cell responses to AZD1222 COVID-19 vaccine. The germline V gene has CDR1 GTSNPN and CDR2 SVGIG (reference sequence). V gave up 5 bases and J gave up 6 bases, with 10 bases separating them. The CDR3 covers 12 residues. TCRdb's table, derived via immunoSEQ multiplex PCR, lists solely in-frame clones and lacks some. The data contain over 150,000 clones, 88% of them singletons. Points on this clone: The antigen remains unidentified.

General study results and limits: White British donors predominated, females outnumbered males, and clonal diversity was possibly underestimated. At 160-218 and 743-854, vaccine-associated CD4 TCRs were dominant, and they spanned spike. Seropositivity was recorded at baseline in only a handful of AZD1222 recipients.

The specimen was peripheral blood, collected 28 days after the second AZD1222 dose. This rearrangement joins TRBV30 to TRBJ2-2; D is undetermined. The sequence was collected from an adult who received the AZD1222 COVID-19 vaccine. The CDR3 loop reads CAWYFTSGELFF. In DNA, the CDR3 is TGTGCCTGGTATTTCACCTCCGGGGAGCTGTTTTTT.